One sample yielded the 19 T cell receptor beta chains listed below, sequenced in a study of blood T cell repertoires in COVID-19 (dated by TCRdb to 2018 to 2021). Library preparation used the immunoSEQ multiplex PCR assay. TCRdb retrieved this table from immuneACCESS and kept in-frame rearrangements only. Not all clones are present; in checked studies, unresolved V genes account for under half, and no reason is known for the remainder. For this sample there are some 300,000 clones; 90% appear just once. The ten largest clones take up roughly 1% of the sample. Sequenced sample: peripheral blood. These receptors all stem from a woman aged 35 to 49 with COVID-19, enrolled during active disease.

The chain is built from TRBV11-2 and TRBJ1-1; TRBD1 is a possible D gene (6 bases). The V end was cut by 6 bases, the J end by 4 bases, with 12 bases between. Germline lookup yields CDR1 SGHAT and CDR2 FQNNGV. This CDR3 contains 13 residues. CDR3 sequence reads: CASRATGLTEAFF. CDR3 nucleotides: TGTGCCAGCAGGGCAACAGGGCTCACTGAAGCTTTCTTT.

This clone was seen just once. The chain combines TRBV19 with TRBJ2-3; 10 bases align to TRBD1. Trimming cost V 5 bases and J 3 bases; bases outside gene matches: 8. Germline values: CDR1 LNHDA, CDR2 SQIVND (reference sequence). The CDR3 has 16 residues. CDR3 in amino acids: CASSARTGGGTDTQYF. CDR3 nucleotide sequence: TGTGCCAGTAGTGCCCGGACAGGGGGGGGGACAGATACGCAGTATTTT.

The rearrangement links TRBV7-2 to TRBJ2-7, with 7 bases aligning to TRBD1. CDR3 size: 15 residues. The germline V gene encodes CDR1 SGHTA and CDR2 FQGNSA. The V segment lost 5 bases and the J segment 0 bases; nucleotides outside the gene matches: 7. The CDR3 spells CASSQGTVSSYEQYF. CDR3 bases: TGTGCCAGCAGCCAGGGGACAGTCAGCTCCTACGAGCAGTACTTC.

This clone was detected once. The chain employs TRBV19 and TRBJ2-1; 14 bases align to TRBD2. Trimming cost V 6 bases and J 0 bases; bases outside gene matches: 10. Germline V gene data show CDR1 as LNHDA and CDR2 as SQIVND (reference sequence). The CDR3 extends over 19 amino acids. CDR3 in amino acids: CASRSRTSGRLSSYNEQFF. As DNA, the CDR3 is TGTGCCAGTAGAAGCCGGACTAGCGGGAGGCTAAGCTCCTACAATGAGCAGTTCTTC.

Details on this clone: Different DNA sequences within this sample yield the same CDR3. CDR3 nucleotides: TGTGCCAGCAGCTCGACAGGGACCCTCTCCTACGAGCAGTACTTC. Its protein is CASSSTGTLSYEQYF. The chain carries TRBV11-1 and TRBJ2-7; TRBD1 aligns across 7 bases. The CDR3 is made up of 15 amino acids. Trimming at V came to 4 bases and at J to 0 bases, leaving 6 bases not matched to a gene. CDR1 is SGHAT, CDR2 FQDESV, per germline (reference sequence).

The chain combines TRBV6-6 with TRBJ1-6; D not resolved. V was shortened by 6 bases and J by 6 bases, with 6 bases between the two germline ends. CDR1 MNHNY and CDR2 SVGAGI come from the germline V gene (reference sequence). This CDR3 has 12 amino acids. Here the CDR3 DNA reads TGTGCCAGCAGGAACAGTAATTCACCCCTCCACTTT. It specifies CASRNSNSPLHF.

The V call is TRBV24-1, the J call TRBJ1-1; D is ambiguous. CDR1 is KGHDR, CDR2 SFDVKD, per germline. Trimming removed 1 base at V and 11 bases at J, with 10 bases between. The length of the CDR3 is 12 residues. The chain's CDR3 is CATSDLSLRAFF. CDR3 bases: TGTGCCACCAGTGATTTAAGTCTCAGGGCTTTCTTT.

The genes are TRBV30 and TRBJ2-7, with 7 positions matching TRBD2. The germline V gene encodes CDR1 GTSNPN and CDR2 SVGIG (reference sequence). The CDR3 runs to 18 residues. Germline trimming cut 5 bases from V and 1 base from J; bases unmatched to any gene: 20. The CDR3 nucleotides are TGTGCCTGGCACGGGGGGAGCGTTCAGGAGGGGTGGTCCTACGAGCAGTACTTC. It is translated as CAWHGGSVQEGWSYEQYF.

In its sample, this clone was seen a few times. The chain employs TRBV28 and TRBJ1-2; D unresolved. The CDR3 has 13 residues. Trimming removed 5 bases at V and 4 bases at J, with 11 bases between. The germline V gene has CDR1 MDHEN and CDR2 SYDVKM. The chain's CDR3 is CASSTPQLYGYTF. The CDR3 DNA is TGTGCCAGCAGTACTCCACAGCTCTATGGCTACACCTTC.

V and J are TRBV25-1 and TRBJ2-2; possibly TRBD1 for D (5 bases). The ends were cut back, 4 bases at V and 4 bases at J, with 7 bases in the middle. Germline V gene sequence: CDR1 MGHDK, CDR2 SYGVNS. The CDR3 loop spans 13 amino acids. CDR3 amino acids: CASSGQGTGELFF. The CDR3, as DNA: TGTGCCAGCAGTGGTCAGGGCACCGGGGAGCTGTTTTTT. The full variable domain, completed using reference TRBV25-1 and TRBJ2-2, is EADIYQTPRYLVIGTGKKITLECSQTMGHDKMYWYQQDPGMELHLIHYSYGVNSTEKGDLSSESTVSRIRTEHFPLTLESARPSHTSQYLCASSGQGTGELFFGEGSRLTVL.

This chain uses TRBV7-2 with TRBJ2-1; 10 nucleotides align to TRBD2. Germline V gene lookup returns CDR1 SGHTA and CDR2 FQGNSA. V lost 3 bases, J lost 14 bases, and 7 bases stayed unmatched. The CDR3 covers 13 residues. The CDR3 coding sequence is TGTGCCAGCAGCTTGGAGCGGGAGGGCCAAGAGTTCTTC. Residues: CASSLEREGQEFF.

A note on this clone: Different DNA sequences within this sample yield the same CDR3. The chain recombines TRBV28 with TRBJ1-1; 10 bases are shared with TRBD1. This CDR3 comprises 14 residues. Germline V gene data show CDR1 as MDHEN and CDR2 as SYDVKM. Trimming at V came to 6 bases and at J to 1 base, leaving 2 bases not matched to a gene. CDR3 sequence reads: CASRTGGENTEAFF. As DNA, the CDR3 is TGTGCCAGCAGGACAGGGGGCGAGAACACTGAAGCTTTCTTT.

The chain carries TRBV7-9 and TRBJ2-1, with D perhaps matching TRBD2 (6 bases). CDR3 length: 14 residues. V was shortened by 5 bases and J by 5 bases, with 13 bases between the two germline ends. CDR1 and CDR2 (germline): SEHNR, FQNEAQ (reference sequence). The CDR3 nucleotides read TGTGCCAGCAGCCGGATAGCGGAGAACAATGAGCAGTTCTTC. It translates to CASSRIAENNEQFF.

The CDR3 sequence: CASSPVTGRTEAFF. CDR3 bases: TGTGCCAGCTCACCCGTGACAGGGCGGACTGAAGCTTTCTTT. V and J are TRBV18 and TRBJ1-1, with 7 bases aligning to TRBD1. CDR1 is KGHSH and CDR2 is LQKENI in the germline V gene. Trimming took 3 bases from V and 5 from J; bases not matched to a gene: 6. The CDR3 spans 14 residues.

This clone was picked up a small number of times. The CDR3 here is CASSDYSNEQFF. CDR3 nucleotide sequence: TGTGCCAGCAGTGACTACAGCAATGAGCAGTTCTTC. The chain couples TRBV2 to TRBJ2-1; D is uncertain. Trimming shortened V by 3 bases and J by 6 bases, and 6 bases separated the two germline ends. CDR1 SNHLY and CDR2 FYNNEI come from the germline V gene. This CDR3 region has 12 residues. Using reference TRBV2 and TRBJ2-1 for the parts outside the CDR3, the full variable domain is EPEVTQTPSHQVTQMGQEVILRCVPISNHLYFYWYRQILGQKVEFLVSFYNNEISEKSEIFDDQFSVERPDGSNFTLKIRSTKLEDSAMYFCASSDYSNEQFFGPGTRLTVL.

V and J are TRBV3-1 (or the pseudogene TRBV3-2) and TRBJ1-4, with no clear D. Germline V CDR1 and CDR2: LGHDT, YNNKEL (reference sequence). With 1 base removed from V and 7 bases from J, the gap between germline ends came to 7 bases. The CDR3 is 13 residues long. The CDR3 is CASSQAAIEKLFF. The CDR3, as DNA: TGTGCCAGCAGCCAAGCCGCTATTGAAAAACTGTTTTTT.

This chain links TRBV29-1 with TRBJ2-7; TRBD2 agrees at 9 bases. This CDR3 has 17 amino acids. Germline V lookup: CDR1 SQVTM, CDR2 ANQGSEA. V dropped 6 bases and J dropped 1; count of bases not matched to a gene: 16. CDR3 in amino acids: CSVKTTVAGVLSYEQYF. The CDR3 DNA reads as TGCAGCGTCAAAACGACGGTAGCGGGAGTTCTTTCCTACGAGCAGTACTTC.

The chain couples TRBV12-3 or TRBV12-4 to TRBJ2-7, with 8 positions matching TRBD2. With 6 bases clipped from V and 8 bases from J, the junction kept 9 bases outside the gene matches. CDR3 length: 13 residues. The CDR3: CASSPRGGIKQYF. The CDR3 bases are TGTGCCAGCAGCCCGCGCGGGGGGATAAAGCAGTACTTC.

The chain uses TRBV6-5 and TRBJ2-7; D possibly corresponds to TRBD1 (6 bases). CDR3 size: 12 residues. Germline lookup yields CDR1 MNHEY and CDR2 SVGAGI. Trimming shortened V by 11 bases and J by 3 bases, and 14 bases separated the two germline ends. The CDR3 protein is CAGQDRFYEQYF. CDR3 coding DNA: TGTGCCGGGCAGGACAGATTCTACGAGCAGTACTTC.